This T cell receptor beta chain was found in a study of blood T cell repertoires in COVID-19. The germline gives CDR1 SGHTA, CDR2 FQGTGA. The CDR3 runs to 14 residues. V shed 1 base and J shed 5 bases, with 9 bases lying between them. Assay: immunoSEQ multiplex PCR; the TCRdb copy retains only in-frame clones and omits some. This sample yields about 200,000 clones, of which around nine tenths are seen a single time; about a sixth belongs to the top ten. One Seattle source followed patients from active infection through their disease course. V is TRBV7-3 and J is TRBJ2-1, with D possibly matching TRBD2 (5 bases). Sample: peripheral blood. This receptor was taken from a man over 45 with COVID-19, enrolled during active disease. CDR3 in amino acids: CASSLISGDNEQFF. The CDR3 region has the DNA TGTGCCAGCAGCTTAATCTCCGGGGACAATGAGCAGTTCTTC.